These 26 T cell receptor beta chains were sequenced from one sample in a study of shared clonotypes between healthy human individuals (dated by TCRdb to 2020 to 2022). CD8 naive samples consisted of CD45RO-negative cells that were positively selected for CCR7, yielding a CD45RA+CCR7+ population without TemRA cells. Library construction relied on the immunoSEQ multiplex PCR assay. TCRdb's version of the immuneACCESS table is confined to in-frame rearrangements and falls short of the full clone set. An unresolved V gene accounts for under half of the shortfall where checked; the remainder is of unknown origin. This sample holds about 2 million clones; 85% to 95% were observed only once. The ten largest make up 1% to 1.5% of the sample. The sequenced sample consisted of naive CD8+ T cells sorted from blood. Reading the label with the study, this specimen's cell subset or site is: CD45RA+CCR7+. The source of these receptors is a man aged 18 to 29 in good health.

The J gene is TRBJ1-5, the V gene TRBV14; possibly TRBD1 for D (5 bases). In germline, CDR1 is SGHDN, CDR2 FVKESK. The CDR3 is made up of 19 amino acids. V was shortened by 0 bases and J by 4 bases, with 22 bases between the two germline ends. CDR3 sequence reads: CASSQDARAGKRKNQPQHF. CDR3 in DNA: TGTGCCAGCAGCCAAGATGCCAGGGCCGGAAAAAGAAAAAATCAGCCCCAGCATTTT.

The chain employs TRBV5-8 and TRBJ1-1; D might be TRBD1 (6 bases). Trimming removed 5 bases from V and 0 bases from J, with 14 bases in between. Per the germline V gene, CDR1 is SGHTS and CDR2 is YDEGEE. CDR3 size: 15 residues. The CDR3 loop reads CASSLRTVLNTEAFF. DNA of the CDR3: TGTGCCAGCAGTCTTCGGACAGTGTTGAACACTGAAGCTTTCTTT.

The rearrangement links TRBV5-1 to TRBJ1-1; D is uncertain. The germline V and J ends were trimmed by 4 bases and 4 bases, with 11 bases remaining between them. This CDR3 comprises 13 residues. The germline V gene encodes CDR1 SGHRS and CDR2 YFSETQ. CDR3 sequence: CASSAPGSTEAFF. CDR3 bases: TGCGCCAGCAGCGCCCCGGGGAGCACTGAAGCTTTCTTT.

Of note for this clone: This same CDR3 is encoded by further DNA sequences in the sample. This chain connects TRBV6-5 to TRBJ1-1, with 7 bases that match TRBD1. V shed 2 bases, J shed 3 bases, and the junction held 0 bases outside the gene matches. Germline lookup yields CDR1 MNHEY and CDR2 SVGAGI. The CDR3 is made up of 13 amino acids. The CDR3 nucleotides are TGTGCCAGCAGTTACACAGGGGACACTGAAGCTTTCTTT. Amino acid sequence: CASSYTGDTEAFF.

The rearrangement uses TRBV4-2 and TRBJ1-2; D perhaps matches TRBD1 (6 bases). The CDR3 extends over 15 amino acids. Germline values: CDR1 LGHNA, CDR2 YNFKEQ. V gave up 4 bases and J gave up 6 bases, with 18 bases separating them. The chain's CDR3 is CASSPMRGVWNGYTF. The CDR3 DNA reads as TGTGCCAGCAGCCCTATGAGGGGGGTTTGGAATGGCTACACCTTC.

The chain employs TRBV7-9 and TRBJ2-1; weak D call: TRBD2 (6 bases). CDR3 length: 13 residues. The germline V gene has CDR1 SEHNR and CDR2 FQNEAQ (reference sequence). The V and J ends lost 7 bases and 7 bases respectively, with 14 bases between them. The CDR3 protein is CASTTVGRNEQFF. DNA for the CDR3: TGTGCCAGCACCACCGTTGGGAGGAATGAGCAGTTCTTC. Drawing the rest from reference TRBV7-9 and TRBJ2-1, the complete variable domain is DTGVSQNPRHKITKRGQNVTFRCDPISEHNRLYWYRQTLGQGPEFLTYFQNEAQLEKSRLLSDRFSAERPKGSFSTLEIQRTEQGDSAMYLCASTTVGRNEQFFGPGTRLTVL.

This clone was observed once. The chain joins TRBV6-4 to TRBJ2-3; 12 positions agree with TRBD2. Germline V lookup: CDR1 MRHNA, CDR2 SNTAGT. There are 18 residues in the CDR3. Trimming took 4 bases from V and 2 from J; bases not matched to a gene: 10. This chain's CDR3 is CASSALAGGPLDTDTQYF. In nucleotides, the CDR3 is TGTGCCAGCAGTGCACTAGCGGGGGGTCCCCTTGACACAGATACGCAGTATTTT.

This clone occurred once. Other DNA sequences in the sample encode the same CDR3. This chain joins TRBV27 and TRBJ1-1; no clear D gene. The CDR3 has 13 amino acids. The V gene's germline CDR1 is MNHEY and CDR2 SMNVEV (reference sequence). Trimming stripped 3 bases from V and 5 bases from J, with 10 bases between. CDR3 sequence (DNA): TGTGCCAGCAGTTTTGACCGCGGGACTGAAGCTTTCTTT. It is translated as CASSFDRGTEAFF.

In DNA form, the CDR3 reads TGCGCCAGCAGCTCCGAGGGGGCTGATAATTCACCCCTCCACTTT. It specifies CASSSEGADNSPLHF. This chain links TRBV5-1 with TRBJ1-6; 7 bases map to TRBD1. Germline-derived CDR1 and CDR2 are SGHRS and YFSETQ. This CDR3 is built from 15 residues. The V segment lost 3 bases and the J segment 5 bases; nucleotides outside the gene matches: 5. Together with reference TRBV5-1 and TRBJ1-6, the CDR3 gives the full variable domain: KAGVTQTPRYLIKTRGQQVTLSCSPISGHRSVSWYQQTPGQGLQFLFEYFSETQRNKGNFPGRFSGRQFSNSRSEMNVSTLELGDSALYLCASSSEGADNSPLHFGNGTRLTVT.

The gene calls are TRBV7-9 and TRBJ2-1; D is uncertain. The ends were cut back, 4 bases at V and 3 bases at J, with 16 bases in the middle. The V gene's germline CDR1 is SEHNR and CDR2 FQNEAQ (reference sequence). The CDR3 covers 16 residues. In nucleotides, the CDR3 is TGTGCCAGCAGCTCCTCGTCAGGTCCATACTACAATGAGCAGTTCTTC. Translating gives CASSSSSGPYYNEQFF.

V gene TRBV7-2 combines with J gene TRBJ1-2; D might be TRBD1 (5 bases). Germline CDR1 reads SGHTA; CDR2 reads FQGNSA. V lost 1 base to trimming and J lost 1 base, with 19 bases between them. CDR3 length: 18 amino acids. CDR3 residues: CASSLDGIGETVNYGYTF. CDR3 in DNA: TGTGCCAGCAGCTTAGACGGAATAGGGGAAACAGTTAACTATGGCTACACCTTC. The full variable domain, rest sourced from reference TRBV7-2 and TRBJ1-2, is GAGVSQSPSNKVTEKGKDVELRCDPISGHTALYWYRQSLGQGLEFLIYFQGNSAPDKSGLPSDRFSAERTGGSVSTLTIQRTQQEDSAVYLCASSLDGIGETVNYGYTFGSGTRLTVV.

Here the CDR3 reads CASSPGGMVGLYEQYF. CDR3 coding DNA: TGTGCCAGCAGCCCGGGCGGGATGGTGGGACTATACGAGCAGTACTTC. The chain uses TRBV9 and TRBJ2-7; TRBD2 aligns across 7 bases. Trimming cost V 4 bases and J 4 bases; bases outside gene matches: 14. The CDR3 is made up of 16 amino acids. Germline values: CDR1 SGDLS, CDR2 YYNGEE.

This clone was detected only once. The J gene is TRBJ2-7, the V gene TRBV15; 8 nucleotides match TRBD2. V lost 3 bases to trimming and J lost 4 bases; unmatched junction nucleotides: 8. This CDR3 is built from 15 residues. From germline, CDR1 is LNHNV and CDR2 YYDKDF (reference sequence). CDR3 sequence (DNA): TGTGCCACCAGCAGTGAACCGGGGGGGCCGTACGAGCAGTACTTC. Translated: CATSSEPGGPYEQYF.

A single count supports this clone. Additional DNA sequences in this sample encode the identical CDR3. This chain joins TRBV4-1 and TRBJ2-7; TRBD2 matches at 14 bases. This CDR3 is 15 amino acids long. CDR1 and CDR2 (germline): MGHRA, YSYEKL. The ends lost 3 bases at V and 2 bases at J; junction bases unmatched: 0. CDR3 residues: CASSQGLAGAYEQYF. CDR3 coding DNA: TGCGCCAGCAGCCAGGGACTAGCGGGGGCCTACGAGCAGTACTTC.

The chain has TRBV4-3 and TRBJ2-3, with a weak D call TRBD2 (5 bases). Trimming took off 6 bases at V and 2 bases at J, with 15 bases between the two ends. The CDR3 runs to 15 residues. CDR1 LGHNA and CDR2 YSLEER come from the germline V gene. In nucleotides, the CDR3 is TGCGCCAGCAGAGACACGGGGTTCGCCACAGATACGCAGTATTTT. This sequence encodes CASRDTGFATDTQYF.

The chain carries TRBV7-9 and TRBJ1-1; no clear D. Germline lookup yields CDR1 SEHNR and CDR2 FQNEAQ (reference sequence). Trimming removed 1 base from V and 1 base from J, with 10 bases in between. This CDR3 region has 15 residues. The CDR3 nucleotides read TGTGCCAGCAGCTTAGGGGCAGCGGGGAACACTGAAGCTTTCTTT. Protein product: CASSLGAAGNTEAFF. Full variable domain (rest looked up from reference TRBV7-9 and TRBJ1-1): DTGVSQNPRHKITKRGQNVTFRCDPISEHNRLYWYRQTLGQGPEFLTYFQNEAQLEKSRLLSDRFSAERPKGSFSTLEIQRTEQGDSAMYLCASSLGAAGNTEAFFGQGTRLTVV.

The V call is TRBV10-3, the J call TRBJ2-7; TRBD1 or TRBD2 may be the D gene (6 bases each). In germline, CDR1 is ENHRY, CDR2 SYGVKD. Deletions cut 4 bases from V and 7 bases from J, with 17 bases between. This CDR3 is built from 14 residues. As DNA, the CDR3 is TGTGCCATCAGTGGGGGGGACACTATGGGAGAGCAGTACTTC. Protein sequence: CAISGGDTMGEQYF.

The chain uses TRBV30 and TRBJ2-3; tentative D call: TRBD2 (6 bases). V lost 0 bases and J 1 base, leaving 14 bases between the germline ends. Germline CDR1 is GTSNPN and CDR2 is SVGIG (reference sequence). This CDR3 region has 16 residues. For the CDR3, the DNA is TGTGCCTGGAGTGTAGGTACTAGCCCACGCACAGATACGCAGTATTTT. Translation: CAWSVGTSPRTDTQYF.

The chain joins TRBV6-6 to TRBJ2-7; TRBD1 matches 9 bases. The CDR3 consists of 14 residues. Trimming removed 5 bases from V and 3 bases from J; junction bases left unmatched: 5. Germline assignment: CDR1 MNHNY and CDR2 SVGAGI (reference sequence). CDR3 sequence: CASSPRQGVYEQYF. DNA of the CDR3: TGTGCCAGCAGTCCTCGACAGGGGGTCTACGAGCAGTACTTC.

The chain carries TRBV10-1 and TRBJ2-5; D is uncertain. V was clipped by 3 bases and J by 0 bases, with 17 bases between them. This CDR3 comprises 17 residues. The germline CDR1 and CDR2 sequences are WNHNN and SYGVQD (reference sequence). CDR3 amino acids: CASSDSPASLDQETQYF. The CDR3 nucleotides are TGCGCCAGCAGTGACTCGCCGGCATCCCTAGACCAAGAGACCCAGTACTTC.

The table lists this clone with a count of one. The chain recombines TRBV4-1 with TRBJ2-5; D may be TRBD1 or TRBD2 (5 bases each). This CDR3 is built from 14 residues. CDR1 MGHRA and CDR2 YSYEKL come from the germline V gene. V shed 2 bases and J shed 3 bases, with 10 bases lying between them. The CDR3 DNA reads TGCGCCAGCAGCCAAATTGGGGGAGAAGAGACCCAGTACTTC. Residues: CASSQIGGEETQYF.

As regards this clone: The same CDR3 can be traced to other DNA sequences in this sample. This chain uses TRBV30 with TRBJ1-1, with 7 bases aligning to TRBD1. From germline, CDR1 is GTSNPN and CDR2 SVGIG (reference sequence). The length of the CDR3 is 13 residues. J gave up 4 bases and V 3 bases, and 5 bases lay outside the gene matches. The CDR3 nucleotides read TGTGCCTGGAGCGTTGCAGGGGGCACTGAAGCTTTCTTT. Translated: CAWSVAGGTEAFF.

This chain links TRBV9 with TRBJ2-2; 9 bases are shared with TRBD2. V gave up 3 bases and J gave up 5 bases; unmatched junction bases: 11. This CDR3 comprises 17 residues. Germline-derived CDR1 and CDR2 are SGDLS and YYNGEE. The CDR3 reads CASSGTGAGGETGELFF. CDR3 DNA sequence: TGTGCCAGCAGCGGGACGGGAGCGGGGGGAGAAACCGGGGAGCTGTTTTTT.

V usage is TRBV9 and J usage is TRBJ1-2; tentative D call: TRBD1 (5 bases). Germline CDR1 SGDLS, CDR2 YYNGEE. V lost 3 bases and J lost 3, with 12 bases in between. The CDR3 is made up of 14 amino acids. CDR3 loop: CASSAVGGDYGYTF. The CDR3 DNA is TGTGCCAGCAGCGCCGTGGGGGGGGACTATGGCTACACCTTC. The full variable domain, rest sourced from reference TRBV9 and TRBJ1-2, is DSGVTQTPKHLITATGQRVTLRCSPRSGDLSVYWYQQSLDQGLQFLIQYYNGEERAKGNILERFSAQQFPDLHSELNLSSLELGDSALYFCASSAVGGDYGYTFGSGTRLTVV.

The chain links TRBV28 to TRBJ2-1; 9 positions agree with TRBD1. The CDR3 extends over 14 amino acids. Germline CDR1 reads MDHEN; CDR2 reads SYDVKM. The J segment lost 7 bases and the V segment lost 8 bases, leaving 9 bases of the junction unmatched. This CDR3 is CASHRDRVTNEQFF. The CDR3 nucleotides are TGTGCCAGCCACCGGGACAGGGTGACGAATGAGCAGTTCTTC. Combining the CDR3 with reference TRBV28 and TRBJ2-1 gives the whole variable domain DVKVTQSSRYLVKRTGEKVFLECVQDMDHENMFWYRQDPGLGLRLIYFSYDVKMKEKGDIPEGYSVSREKKERFSLILESASTNQTSMYLCASHRDRVTNEQFFGPGTRLTVL.

The chain is built from TRBV11-2 and TRBJ2-3, with 10 bases identical to TRBD1. V lost 3 bases, J lost 4 bases, and 10 bases stayed unmatched. Per the germline V gene, CDR1 is SGHAT and CDR2 is FQNNGV. CDR3 length: 17 amino acids. The CDR3 sequence is CASSFLPGTGAADTQYF. In DNA, the CDR3 is TGTGCCAGCAGCTTCCTACCCGGGACAGGGGCGGCAGATACGCAGTATTTT.